These 29 T cell receptor beta chains were sequenced from one sample in a study of PD-1 blockade in mismatch repair-deficient tumors. Clones were sequenced by immunoSEQ multiplex PCR, and TCRdb holds only the in-frame ones, with some missing. The table has 15,000 to 25,000 clones, around 79% seen once. The sequences come from PBMCs, collected 52 weeks after starting pembrolizumab. The origin of the receptors is an adult with mismatch repair-deficient cancer.

This clone was found once. The gene calls are TRBV28 and TRBJ2-1, with 8 positions matching TRBD2. This CDR3 spans 16 amino acids. With V trimmed by 5 bases and J by 10 bases, 16 bases remained unmatched. Germline V gene lookup returns CDR1 MDHEN and CDR2 SYDVKM. The CDR3 region is CASSHETSAYPVEQFF. The CDR3 nucleotides are TGTGCCAGCAGTCACGAGACTAGCGCTTACCCAGTGGAGCAGTTCTTC. The full variable domain, rest sourced from reference TRBV28 and TRBJ2-1, is DVKVTQSSRYLVKRTGEKVFLECVQDMDHENMFWYRQDPGLGLRLIYFSYDVKMKEKGDIPEGYSVSREKKERFSLILESASTNQTSMYLCASSHETSAYPVEQFFGPGTRLTVL.

The CDR3 reads CASSLKAGNNEQFF. DNA for the CDR3: TGCGCCAGCAGCTTGAAGGCGGGGAACAATGAGCAGTTCTTC. V gene TRBV5-1 combines with J gene TRBJ2-1; perhaps TRBD2 as D (6 bases). Trimming left V 1 base short and J 5 bases short, with 10 bases between. The CDR3 runs 14 residues. Germline V gene lookup returns CDR1 SGHRS and CDR2 YFSETQ.

The V and J genes are TRBV2 and TRBJ2-4, with a possible D match to TRBD2 (5 bases). The CDR3 is 14 residues long. Germline CDR1 and CDR2: SNHLY and FYNNEI. V was cut by 3 bases and J by 4 bases, with 10 bases left in between. Here the CDR3 DNA reads TGTGCCAGCAGTGACGGGAATAAAAAAAACATTCAGTACTTC. This encodes CASSDGNKKNIQYF.

The rearrangement joins TRBV7-3 to TRBJ1-1; D remains unclear. The germline V and J ends were trimmed by 0 bases and 1 base, with 9 bases remaining between them. Germline values: CDR1 SGHTA, CDR2 FQGTGA. The CDR3 covers 15 residues. The CDR3 here is CASSLTRRENTEAFF. The CDR3 DNA reads as TGTGCCAGCAGCTTAACGAGGCGAGAGAACACTGAAGCTTTCTTT.

The chain has TRBV9 and TRBJ1-2, with TRBD1 identical over 9 bases. Trimming removed 0 bases from V and 7 bases from J; junction bases left unmatched: 4. Germline V gene data show CDR1 as SGDLS and CDR2 as YYNGEE. The CDR3 runs to 14 residues. The CDR3 sequence: CASSVAGQGGGYTF. The CDR3 DNA reads TGTGCCAGCAGCGTAGCGGGACAGGGTGGTGGCTACACCTTC.

A remark on this clone: Other DNA sequences from this sample encode an identical CDR3 as well. The V and J genes are TRBV5-1 and TRBJ2-1; unclear D gene. V shed 7 bases and J shed 0 bases, with 14 bases lying between them. CDR1 and CDR2 from the germline V gene are SGHRS and YFSETQ. The CDR3 is 15 amino acids. The CDR3: CASSLGASSYNEQFF. Written as DNA, the CDR3 is TGCGCCAGCTCCTTGGGCGCGAGCTCCTACAATGAGCAGTTCTTC.

J is TRBJ1-2 and V is TRBV9, with 9 bases identical to TRBD1. The CDR3 length is 15 residues. Germline CDR1 is SGDLS and CDR2 is YYNGEE. The V segment lost 4 bases and the J segment 8 bases; nucleotides outside the gene matches: 12. This chain's CDR3 is CASSKMTGGVGGYTF. The DNA for the CDR3 is TGTGCCAGCAGCAAGATGACAGGGGGTGTTGGGGGCTACACCTTC.

The chain uses TRBV19 and TRBJ1-3; D not resolved. Per germline, CDR1 LNHDA and CDR2 SQIVND (reference sequence). V shed 6 bases and J shed 0 bases, with 6 bases lying between them. This CDR3 has 13 residues. The CDR3 DNA sequence: TGTGCCAGTAGACCTAGCTCTGGAAACACCATATATTTT. Translated: CASRPSSGNTIYF.

V gene TRBV7-2 combines with J gene TRBJ1-4, with 8 bases matching TRBD1. Germline CDR1 reads SGHTA; CDR2 reads FQGNSA. Losses at the gene ends were 6 bases for V and 6 bases for J; bases not matched to a gene: 6. The CDR3 consists of 14 residues. CDR3 loop: CASSTDRGHEKLFF. The CDR3 DNA reads TGTGCCAGCAGTACCGACAGGGGTCATGAAAAACTGTTTTTT.

On this clone itself: This specimen includes other DNA sequences encoding the same CDR3. This chain uses TRBV11-2 with TRBJ2-4; D gene ambiguous. CDR1 and CDR2 (germline): SGHAT, FQNNGV. Trimming removed 6 bases from V and 0 bases from J, with 9 bases in between. CDR3 size: 14 residues. CDR3 region: CASSSRLAKNIQYF. The CDR3 nucleotides read TGTGCCAGCAGTTCCCGACTAGCCAAAAACATTCAGTACTTC.

The CDR3 here is CASSLVPPGQGAIDEKLFF. In DNA form, the CDR3 reads TGTGCCAGCAGTTTAGTCCCCCCGGGACAGGGGGCGATTGATGAAAAACTGTTTTTT. This chain uses TRBV27 with TRBJ1-4, with 12 bases that match TRBD1. This CDR3 is built from 19 residues. V trimming: 2 bases; J trimming: 6 bases; junction bases outside the gene matches: 13. Germline loops: CDR1 MNHEY, CDR2 SMNVEV (reference sequence).

The genes are TRBV10-3 and TRBJ1-5; 10 bases line up with TRBD1. The CDR3 consists of 14 residues. The germline gives CDR1 ENHRY, CDR2 SYGVKD. J lost 3 bases, V lost 10 bases, and 6 bases had no gene match. The CDR3 is CATGTGDPNQPQHF. The DNA for the CDR3 is TGTGCCACCGGGACAGGGGACCCCAATCAGCCCCAGCATTTT.

CDR3 amino acids: CASSRQSAVEQYF. The CDR3 DNA is TGTGCCAGCTCACGACAGTCCGCGGTCGAGCAGTACTTC. V gene TRBV18 combines with J gene TRBJ2-7; D perhaps matches TRBD1 (5 bases). V gave up 4 bases and J gave up 6 bases, with 13 bases separating them. The CDR3 is 13 amino acids. Germline assignment: CDR1 KGHSH and CDR2 LQKENI.

The V and J genes are TRBV7-2 and TRBJ1-1, with D uncertain. With 1 base removed from V and 5 bases from J, the gap between germline ends came to 11 bases. This CDR3 spans 14 amino acids. In germline, CDR1 is SGHTA, CDR2 FQGNSA. The CDR3 nucleotides are TGTGCCAGCAGCTTAGTTGGACGGAGGACTGAAGCTTTCTTT. It encodes CASSLVGRRTEAFF.

The chain carries TRBV5-4 and TRBJ2-5; TRBD1 matches 8 bases. Near its end, the DNA agrees better with TRBJ2-7, so the J call may be wrong. Germline assignment: CDR1 SGHNT and CDR2 YYREEE (reference sequence). This CDR3 comprises 14 residues. Here the CDR3 DNA reads TGTGCCAGCAGCTTGGGGGTGACAGGGGACGAGCAGTACTTC. This translates into CASSLGVTGDEQYF.

V is TRBV28 and J is TRBJ2-3; D possibly corresponds to TRBD2 (5 bases). The germline CDR1 and CDR2 sequences are MDHEN and SYDVKM. The CDR3 runs 15 residues. CDR3 residues: CSAVGLRGSTDTQYF. The CDR3 DNA is TGTTCAGCAGTCGGACTTCGAGGGAGCACAGATACGCAGTATTTT.

V gene TRBV14 combines with J gene TRBJ2-7, with TRBD2 identical over 8 bases. This CDR3 spans 17 amino acids. The germline CDR1 and CDR2 sequences are SGHDN and FVKESK. Trimming cost V 4 bases and J 2 bases; bases outside gene matches: 13. The CDR3 loop reads CASSLRLASGSPYEQYF. In DNA form, the CDR3 reads TGTGCCAGCAGCCTCCGACTAGCCAGCGGGAGTCCCTACGAGCAGTACTTC.

This clone has just one count. The genes are TRBV7-8 and TRBJ1-1; 7 positions match TRBD1. This CDR3 region has 20 residues. Germline V CDR1 and CDR2: SGHVS, FQNEAQ. The V gene end was trimmed by 5 bases and the J gene end by 1 base; junction bases not matched to a gene: 22. The CDR3, as DNA: TGTGCCAGCAGCCAGATATGGGTGCAGGGGGGATTTCCGGGGAACACTGAAGCTTTCTTT. Translating it yields CASSQIWVQGGFPGNTEAFF.

The chain recombines TRBV28 with TRBJ2-7, with D hard to call. Germline CDR1 MDHEN, CDR2 SYDVKM. The V end was cut by 3 bases, the J end by 5 bases, with 5 bases between. The CDR3 sequence is 11 residues long. In DNA, the CDR3 is TGTGCCAGCAGTTTGAGGCACGAGCAGTACTTC. This gives the protein CASSLRHEQYF.

As DNA, the CDR3 is TGTGCCAGCAGATTGACTAGCGGGAGTGGCTACGAGCAGTACTTC. It encodes CASRLTSGSGYEQYF. This chain joins TRBV5-5 and TRBJ2-7; 12 bases are a match to TRBD2. In germline, CDR1 is SGHKS, CDR2 YYEKEE (reference sequence). Trimming cost V 5 bases and J 3 bases; bases outside gene matches: 6. The CDR3 spans 15 residues.

This chain links TRBV4-1 with TRBJ1-3; possible D gene TRBD1, 6 bases. The ends were cut back, 3 bases at V and 1 base at J, with 10 bases in the middle. The CDR3 contains 15 residues. CDR1 MGHRA and CDR2 YSYEKL come from the germline V gene. The CDR3 DNA reads as TGCGCCAGCAGCCAGATACAGGGATCTGGAAACACCATATATTTT. It codes for CASSQIQGSGNTIYF.

V is TRBV4-1 and J is TRBJ2-7; possible D gene TRBD2, 5 bases. Germline values: CDR1 MGHRA, CDR2 YSYEKL. The CDR3 has 17 residues. Between the trimmed V and J ends, which lost 1 base and 5 bases, there was a span of 21 bases. The CDR3 nucleotides are TGCGCCAGCAGCCAAGCCGCCCCAAGGGAGTATCACCACGAGCAGTACTTC. Translated: CASSQAAPREYHHEQYF.

This rearrangement joins TRBV9 to TRBJ1-3, with 7 bases that match TRBD1. Trimming at V came to 5 bases and at J to 0 bases, leaving 8 bases not matched to a gene. CDR3 length: 16 residues. Germline CDR1 SGDLS, CDR2 YYNGEE. CDR3: CASSVTGEYSGNTIYF. The DNA for the CDR3 is TGTGCCAGCAGTGTCACAGGGGAATACTCTGGAAACACCATATATTTT.

V usage is TRBV7-8 and J usage is TRBJ2-1, with TRBD2 matching 7 bases. With V trimmed by 8 bases and J by 3 bases, 7 bases remained unmatched. The germline V gene encodes CDR1 SGHVS and CDR2 FQNEAQ. CDR3 length: 14 amino acids. The CDR3 region has the DNA TGTGCCAGCGCTTACGCTAGCGGCTACAATGAGCAGTTCTTC. This codes for CASAYASGYNEQFF. The complete variable domain, with remaining parts taken from reference TRBV7-8 and TRBJ2-1, reads GAGVSQSPRYKVAKRGQDVALRCDPISGHVSLFWYQQALGQGPEFLTYFQNEAQLDKSGLPSDRFFAERPEGSVSTLKIQRTQQEDSAVYLCASAYASGYNEQFFGPGTRLTVL.

The chain combines TRBV5-4 with TRBJ1-4, with a possible D match to TRBD1 (5 bases). CDR1 and CDR2 (germline): SGHNT, YYREEE (reference sequence). Trimming removed 0 bases at V and 8 bases at J, with 11 bases between. The CDR3 is made up of 14 amino acids. The CDR3 is CASSLGQGREKLFF. The CDR3 coding sequence is TGTGCCAGCAGCTTGGGCCAGGGTCGGGAAAAACTGTTTTTT.

This chain links TRBV7-2 with TRBJ2-3; 15 bases are a match to TRBD2. The CDR3 has 15 amino acids. CDR1 and CDR2 (germline): SGHTA, FQGNSA. V lost 4 bases, J lost 6 bases, and 2 bases stayed unmatched. Here the CDR3 reads CASSSGLAGGDTQYF. The DNA for the CDR3 is TGTGCCAGCAGCTCGGGACTAGCGGGAGGTGATACGCAGTATTTT.

This clone was seen a handful of times. The chain has TRBV5-1 and TRBJ2-7; tentatively, D is TRBD1 (6 bases). Trimming pared 4 bases from V and 7 bases from J, leaving 18 bases between. The CDR3 runs 14 residues. Per the germline V gene, CDR1 is SGHRS and CDR2 is YFSETQ. CDR3 in DNA: TGCGCCAGCAGCCCTCAGGGGCCGCAACTGGAGCAGTACTTC. This translates into CASSPQGPQLEQYF.

This clone was seen only a few times. The chain uses TRBV7-9 and TRBJ2-3, with TRBD1 matching 8 bases. There are 13 residues in the CDR3. Germline V lookup: CDR1 SEHNR, CDR2 FQNEAQ (reference sequence). J lost 4 bases, V lost 5 bases, and 2 bases had no gene match. CDR3 loop: CASSPRGPDTQYF. CDR3 coding DNA: TGTGCCAGCAGCCCCAGGGGGCCAGATACGCAGTATTTT.

The chain employs TRBV5-5 and TRBJ2-1; TRBD1 matches 7 bases. The V gene's germline CDR1 is SGHKS and CDR2 YYEKEE (reference sequence). V trimming: 5 bases; J trimming: 4 bases; junction bases outside the gene matches: 12. The CDR3 covers 16 residues. The CDR3 nucleotides read TGTGCCAGCAGTCTGTCCGGGACAGAGCTATACAATGAGCAGTTCTTC. Protein product: CASSLSGTELYNEQFF.